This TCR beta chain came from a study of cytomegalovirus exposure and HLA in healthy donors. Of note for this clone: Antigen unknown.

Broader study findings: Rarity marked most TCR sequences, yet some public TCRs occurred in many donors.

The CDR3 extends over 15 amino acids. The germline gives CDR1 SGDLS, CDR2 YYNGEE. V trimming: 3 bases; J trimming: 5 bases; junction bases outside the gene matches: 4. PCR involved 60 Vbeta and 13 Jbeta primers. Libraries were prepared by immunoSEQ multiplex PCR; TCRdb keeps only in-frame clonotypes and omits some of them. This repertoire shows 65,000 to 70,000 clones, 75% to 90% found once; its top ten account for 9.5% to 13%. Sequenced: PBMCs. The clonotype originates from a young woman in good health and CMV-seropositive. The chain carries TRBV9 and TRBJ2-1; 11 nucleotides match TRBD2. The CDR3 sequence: CASSAGTSGNNEQFF. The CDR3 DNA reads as TGTGCCAGCAGCGCCGGGACTAGCGGAAACAATGAGCAGTTCTTC.